A few counts support the clone carrying this T cell receptor (beta chain). The antigen remains undetermined. This record comes from a study of T cell repertoires in cytomegalovirus infection. About the research overall: CMV epitopes, recently identified HLA-C-restricted and well-studied HLA-B-restricted, were used. Study-level points and caveats: Across the ex vivo response, the dominant clonotypes were HLA-C-restricted CMV-specific TCR beta clonotypes. CMV carriers with the relevant HLA were identified by cumulative public TCR beta family frequency.

The V end was cut by 5 bases, the J end by 7 bases, with 17 bases between. The germline gives CDR1 SGHTA, CDR2 FQGTGA. This CDR3 has 14 amino acids. TCRdb fed the reads into MiXCR, producing one record per CDR3 protein. Of hundreds of thousands of distinct CDR3 sequences detected, around 31% appear once; the ten largest clones hold over 12%. The receptor's source is a human donor in good health (CMV status not recorded). Some clones in this sample may be carry-over from other donors' samples. The specimen was cultured CD8+ T cells from PBMCs, collected from culture after CMV antigen stimulation. The V gene is TRBV7-3, the J gene TRBJ2-5, with a weak D call TRBD2 (6 bases). The CDR3 reads CASSTWGEAGTQYF. CDR3 sequence (DNA): TGTGCCAGCAGCACCTGGGGGGAGGCCGGGACCCAGTACTTC.